One and the same sample provided the 29 T cell receptor beta chains below, sequenced in a study of blood T cell repertoires in COVID-19. Profiling relied on immunoSEQ multiplex PCR, and the TCRdb table lists in-frame clones only, not all of them. This table holds 150,000 to 200,000 clones, around 90% found once. What was sequenced was peripheral blood. These receptors came from a human donor in a cohort sampled during active COVID-19.

This chain joins TRBV11-2 and TRBJ2-3, with 9 nucleotides matching TRBD2. The CDR3 is 16 amino acids. CDR1 and CDR2 (germline): SGHAT, FQNNGV. The V segment lost 1 base and the J segment 7 bases; nucleotides outside the gene matches: 9. The CDR3 sequence is CASSLGAGGRGNTQYF. The CDR3 nucleotides read TGTGCCAGCAGCTTAGGAGCGGGAGGCCGCGGAAATACGCAGTATTTT.

The genes are TRBV6-5 and TRBJ2-3, with TRBD2 matching over 7 bases. The CDR3 is 14 residues long. After removal of 10 bases from V and 2 bases from J, the junction contained 9 bases not matched to a gene. From germline, CDR1 is MNHEY and CDR2 SVGAGI. CDR3 in amino acids: CATKGDYSTDTQYF. In DNA form, the CDR3 reads TGTGCCACTAAAGGGGACTATTCCACAGATACGCAGTATTTT.

The chain uses TRBV6-6 and TRBJ1-4, with D maybe TRBD1 (5 bases). The CDR3 spans 15 residues. V dropped 4 bases and J dropped 5 bases, with 14 bases sitting between them. CDR1 is MNHNY, CDR2 SVGAGI, per germline (reference sequence). CDR3 amino acids: CASSSTGATNEKLFF. The DNA for the CDR3 is TGTGCCAGCAGTTCCACAGGTGCTACGAATGAAAAACTGTTTTTT.

About this clone itself: Other DNA sequences within the sample encode an identical CDR3. V and J are TRBV3-1 (or the pseudogene TRBV3-2) and TRBJ2-3; D might be TRBD1 (6 bases). From germline, CDR1 is LGHDT and CDR2 YNNKEL (reference sequence). The CDR3 consists of 14 residues. V lost 1 base, J lost 1 base, and 6 bases lay in between. The CDR3 DNA sequence: TGTGCCAGCAGCCAAGGGACAGGCACAGATACGCAGTATTTT. Protein: CASSQGTGTDTQYF.

The rearrangement uses TRBV5-1 and TRBJ2-7; TRBD1 is a possible D gene (5 bases). Germline V lookup: CDR1 SGHRS, CDR2 YFSETQ. Trimming removed 1 base at V and 4 bases at J, with 15 bases between. The CDR3 extends over 15 amino acids. The DNA of the CDR3 is TGCGCCAGCAGCTTGTTGCAGGGCTCGGCGTACGAGCAGTACTTC. Translation gives CASSLLQGSAYEQYF. Together with reference TRBV5-1 and TRBJ2-7, the CDR3 gives the full variable domain: KAGVTQTPRYLIKTRGQQVTLSCSPISGHRSVSWYQQTPGQGLQFLFEYFSETQRNKGNFPGRFSGRQFSNSRSEMNVSTLELGDSALYLCASSLLQGSAYEQYFGPGTRLTVT.

The table lists this clone with a count of one. The rearrangement joins TRBV6-5 to TRBJ1-2; TRBD1 matches 7 bases. The V and J ends lost 5 bases and 2 bases, in that order; junction bases with no gene match: 8. CDR1 and CDR2 (germline): MNHEY, SVGAGI. CDR3 length: 15 residues. DNA of the CDR3: TGTGCCAGCAGTCCCTTCAGGGGGACCAACTATGGCTACACCTTC. This encodes CASSPFRGTNYGYTF.

The chain uses TRBV18 and TRBJ2-1; 8 bases are shared with TRBD1. This CDR3 has 17 residues. Germline lookup yields CDR1 KGHSH and CDR2 LQKENI. The J segment lost 5 bases and the V segment lost 2 bases, leaving 11 bases of the junction unmatched. The CDR3 DNA reads TGTGCCAGCTCACCAGGCAGGGGGCTTCGGGTGAACAATGAGCAGTTCTTC. It translates to CASSPGRGLRVNNEQFF. The whole variable domain, remainder taken from reference TRBV18 and TRBJ2-1, is NAGVMQNPRHLVRRRGQEARLRCSPMKGHSHVYWYRQLPEEGLKFMVYLQKENIIDESGMPKERFSAEFPKEGPSILRIQQVVRGDSAAYFCASSPGRGLRVNNEQFFGPGTRLTVL.

The chain joins TRBV7-8 to TRBJ1-5, with D perhaps TRBD1 (6 bases). The ends were cut back, 5 bases at V and 7 bases at J, with 15 bases in the middle. This CDR3 contains 14 residues. From germline, CDR1 is SGHVS and CDR2 FQNEAQ. This CDR3 reads CASSRGGSGQPQHF. CDR3 coding DNA: TGTGCCAGCAGCCGAGGGGGTTCAGGGCAGCCCCAGCATTTT.

The V call is TRBV20-1, the J call TRBJ2-7; D uncertain. V was trimmed by 3 bases and J by 6 bases, leaving 9 bases between them. Per germline, CDR1 DFQATT and CDR2 SNEGSKA (reference sequence). This CDR3 spans 11 amino acids. In DNA, the CDR3 is TGCAGTGCTAGTCTCCCCCTCGAGCAGTACTTC. Amino acids: CSASLPLEQYF.

This clone turned up a few times. The chain joins TRBV20-1 to TRBJ2-7, with TRBD2 as a possible D gene (6 bases). The CDR3 has 14 amino acids. From germline, CDR1 is DFQATT and CDR2 SNEGSKA (reference sequence). V shed 3 bases and J shed 2 bases, with 14 bases lying between them. The CDR3 nucleotides read TGCAGTGCTAGTCCAGAAGGGAGGCCCTACGAGCAGTACTTC. This codes for CSASPEGRPYEQYF.

This sequence joins TRBV5-5 and TRBJ2-1, with 11 bases that match TRBD2. Germline CDR1 and CDR2: SGHKS and YYEKEE (reference sequence). Trimming at V came to 0 bases and at J to 9 bases, leaving 5 bases not matched to a gene. The CDR3 spans 15 residues. The CDR3 nucleotides read TGTGCCAGCAGCTTGGGTTGGCTAGCGGGGGGTGAGCAGTTCTTC. It encodes CASSLGWLAGGEQFF.

The rearrangement links TRBV9 to TRBJ2-1, with D perhaps matching TRBD2 (6 bases). Trimming took 0 bases from V and 10 from J, leaving 14 bases between them. This CDR3 has 14 amino acids. CDR1 SGDLS and CDR2 YYNGEE come from the germline V gene. CDR3 residues: CASSVEGSGGEQFF. In DNA, the CDR3 is TGTGCCAGCAGCGTAGAGGGTAGCGGTGGGGAGCAGTTCTTC.

This chain uses TRBV5-5 with TRBJ1-6; D not resolved. Germline V gene sequence: CDR1 SGHKS, CDR2 YYEKEE (reference sequence). The CDR3 loop spans 17 amino acids. The ends were cut back, 6 bases at V and 0 bases at J, with 16 bases in the middle. The CDR3 here is CASTMEEGSSYNSPLHF. CDR3 nucleotides: TGTGCCAGCACCATGGAGGAGGGAAGCTCCTATAATTCACCCCTCCACTTT.

The J gene is TRBJ1-4, the V gene TRBV19, with D possibly TRBD1 on 5 matching bases. The germline CDR1 and CDR2 sequences are LNHDA and SQIVND (reference sequence). V lost 6 bases to trimming and J lost 6 bases, with 17 bases between them. CDR3 length equals 15 residues. CDR3 DNA: TGTGCCAGTAGACCCCCAAAGGGGTGGGATGAAAAACTGTTTTTT. This gives the protein CASRPPKGWDEKLFF.

The J gene is TRBJ2-1, the V gene TRBV5-1, with 7 bases aligning to TRBD1. In germline, CDR1 is SGHRS, CDR2 YFSETQ. The CDR3 sequence is 17 residues long. J lost 1 base, V lost 3 bases, and 10 bases had no gene match. DNA of the CDR3: TGCGCCAGCAGCTACCGGGACAGCCTTGGGTCCTACAATGAGCAGTTCTTC. Translated, it gives CASSYRDSLGSYNEQFF.

V is TRBV7-9 and J is TRBJ2-7; D might be TRBD1 (6 bases). V lost 4 bases to trimming and J lost 3 bases, with 22 bases between them. This CDR3 is built from 17 residues. The germline V gene encodes CDR1 SEHNR and CDR2 FQNEAQ (reference sequence). The CDR3 loop is CASSSYGTPGLVYEQYF. The DNA of the CDR3 is TGTGCCAGCAGCTCCTACGGGACACCCGGATTAGTCTACGAGCAGTACTTC. The full variable domain, in which reference TRBV7-9 and TRBJ2-7 provide the parts outside the CDR3, is DTGVSQNPRHKITKRGQNVTFRCDPISEHNRLYWYRQTLGQGPEFLTYFQNEAQLEKSRLLSDRFSAERPKGSFSTLEIQRTEQGDSAMYLCASSSYGTPGLVYEQYFGPGTRLTVT.

The chain uses TRBV5-4 and TRBJ1-3; D may be TRBD1 (6 bases). Trimming shortened V by 3 bases and J by 1 base, and 8 bases separated the two germline ends. The length of the CDR3 is 14 residues. Germline V CDR1 and CDR2: SGHNT, YYREEE (reference sequence). The CDR3, as DNA: TGTGCCAGCAGCTACGGACAGTCTGGAAACACCATATATTTT. It encodes CASSYGQSGNTIYF.

This clone has only one observation. V is TRBV9 and J is TRBJ1-2; a weak D match, TRBD1 (5 bases). The V gene lost 4 bases and the J gene lost 2 bases, with 12 bases spanning the gap. Germline V gives CDR1 SGDLS, CDR2 YYNGEE. CDR3 size: 14 residues. The CDR3 DNA is TGTGCCAGCAGCCCGAGACAGTTGAACTATGGCTACACCTTC. Encoded protein: CASSPRQLNYGYTF.

This clone was seen a handful of times. The gene calls are TRBV28 and TRBJ1-5, with 9 bases matching TRBD1. From germline, CDR1 is MDHEN and CDR2 SYDVKM. V was clipped by 7 bases and J by 4 bases; unmatched bases: 8. The CDR3 length is 15 residues. CDR3 bases: TGTGCCAGCACCCTACAGGGGGCGAGTAATCAGCCCCAGCATTTT. This sequence encodes CASTLQGASNQPQHF.

The chain has TRBV28 and TRBJ1-2; TRBD1 matches at 7 bases. The length of the CDR3 is 15 residues. V was clipped by 2 bases and J by 3 bases; unmatched bases: 6. Germline-derived CDR1 and CDR2 are MDHEN and SYDVKM. CDR3 sequence reads: CASSLRGTGDYGYTF. The CDR3 DNA sequence: TGTGCCAGCAGTTTACGTGGCACAGGGGACTATGGCTACACCTTC.

The chain employs TRBV6-5 and TRBJ1-4, with unresolved D. Germline lookup yields CDR1 MNHEY and CDR2 SVGAGI. V lost 2 bases and J lost 10, with 8 bases in between. This CDR3 spans 12 amino acids. The chain's CDR3 is CASSYVRGKLFF. The CDR3 nucleotides are TGTGCCAGCAGTTACGTCCGGGGAAAACTGTTTTTT.

The CDR3 DNA follows: TGTGCCATCAGCGGTTCTCCTTGGGCCAAAAACATTCAGTACTTC. It encodes CAISGSPWAKNIQYF. The chain couples TRBV28 to TRBJ2-4; maybe TRBD2 (5 bases). From germline, CDR1 is MDHEN and CDR2 SYDVKM. The CDR3 totals 15 residues. V lost 10 bases and J 1 base, leaving 17 bases between the germline ends.

The CDR3 coding sequence is TGTGCCAGCAGCTTAAAAAGGACTGCATCATGGGATACGCAGTATTTT. Encoded protein: CASSLKRTASWDTQYF. The chain combines TRBV7-8 with TRBJ2-3; a weak D match, TRBD2 (5 bases). Germline CDR1 reads SGHVS; CDR2 reads FQNEAQ. V lost 2 bases, J lost 6 bases, and 18 bases lay in between. This CDR3 has 16 residues. The full variable domain, with the rest looked up from reference TRBV7-8 and TRBJ2-3, is GAGVSQSPRYKVAKRGQDVALRCDPISGHVSLFWYQQALGQGPEFLTYFQNEAQLDKSGLPSDRFFAERPEGSVSTLKIQRTQQEDSAVYLCASSLKRTASWDTQYFGPGTRLTVL.

The rearrangement uses TRBV7-9 and TRBJ1-1, with D maybe TRBD1 (5 bases). The V and J ends lost 1 base and 1 base respectively, with 10 bases between them. The CDR3 runs to 15 residues. Germline V CDR1 and CDR2: SEHNR, FQNEAQ (reference sequence). CDR3 protein: CASSLGGTANTEAFF. In DNA, the CDR3 is TGTGCCAGCAGCTTAGGCGGGACCGCGAACACTGAAGCTTTCTTT.

The rearrangement uses TRBV5-1 and TRBJ1-2; TRBD1 agrees at 9 bases. CDR1 is SGHRS, CDR2 YFSETQ, per germline. CDR3 size: 15 residues. Unmatched junction bases numbered 6, after V lost 3 bases and J lost 3 bases. CDR3 residues: CASSWGTGGDYGYTF. CDR3 nucleotide sequence: TGCGCCAGCAGCTGGGGCACAGGGGGCGACTATGGCTACACCTTC.

Written as DNA, the CDR3 is TGTGCCAGCACCTCCTTCTCTCTCTCTGGGGCCAACGTCCTGACTTTC. Translation gives CASTSFSLSGANVLTF. J is TRBJ2-6 and V is TRBV27; D not resolved. The length of the CDR3 is 16 residues. With 7 bases removed from V and 0 bases from J, the gap between germline ends came to 13 bases. Germline-derived CDR1 and CDR2 are MNHEY and SMNVEV (reference sequence).

This clone appeared a few times. The chain has TRBV28 and TRBJ1-5; D call uncertain. The CDR3 has 12 residues. Germline assignment: CDR1 MDHEN and CDR2 SYDVKM. Trimming cost V 3 bases and J 8 bases, with 8 bases left between them. In DNA form, the CDR3 reads TGTGCCAGCAGTTTTCGGGGAAAGCCCCAGCATTTT. This gives the protein CASSFRGKPQHF.

This rearrangement joins TRBV24-1 to TRBJ1-2; D uncertain. CDR1 KGHDR and CDR2 SFDVKD come from the germline V gene. V lost 8 bases and J lost 3, with 12 bases in between. The CDR3 has 13 amino acids. Here the CDR3 reads CATKRGDDYGYTF. The CDR3 DNA is TGTGCCACCAAACGGGGTGACGACTATGGCTACACCTTC.

This sequence joins TRBV9 and TRBJ2-1; 9 positions agree with TRBD2. Germline-derived CDR1 and CDR2 are SGDLS and YYNGEE. Trimming cost V 2 bases and J 9 bases; bases outside gene matches: 9. The CDR3 loop spans 15 amino acids. The CDR3 bases are TGTGCCAGCAGCGTTGGTGCGGGAGGGCGATTTGAGCAGTTCTTC. Its protein product is CASSVGAGGRFEQFF.